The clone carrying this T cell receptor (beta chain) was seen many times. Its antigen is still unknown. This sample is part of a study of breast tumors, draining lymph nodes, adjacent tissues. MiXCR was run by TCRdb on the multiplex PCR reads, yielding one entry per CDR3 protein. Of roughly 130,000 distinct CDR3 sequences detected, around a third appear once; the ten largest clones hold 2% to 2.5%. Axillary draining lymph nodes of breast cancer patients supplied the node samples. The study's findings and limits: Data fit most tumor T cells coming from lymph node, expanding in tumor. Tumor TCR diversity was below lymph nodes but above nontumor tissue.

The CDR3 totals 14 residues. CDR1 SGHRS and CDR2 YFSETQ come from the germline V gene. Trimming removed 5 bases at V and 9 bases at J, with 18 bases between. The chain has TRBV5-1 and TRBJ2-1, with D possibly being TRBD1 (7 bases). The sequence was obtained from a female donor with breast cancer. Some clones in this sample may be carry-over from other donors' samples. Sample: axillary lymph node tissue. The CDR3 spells CASSSQGVSGEQFF. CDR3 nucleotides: TGCGCCAGCAGTTCTCAGGGGGTTAGCGGTGAGCAGTTCTTC.